The source of this T cell receptor beta chain is a study of blood T cell repertoires in COVID-19 (dated by TCRdb to the early 2020s). For context, the study as a whole: The collaborator samples originated in the United States, Italy and Spain and spanned the acute and convalescent phases of COVID-19. The prospective study material was composed of cDNA or gDNA derived from T cells, B-cell-depleted T cells, or PBMCs. Subjects who had been exposed to COVID-19, were actively infected with it, or had recovered from it provided the deeply sampled blood TCRbeta repertoires that made up the dataset. The repertoires were released in a freely available public database intended as a resource for research on the immune response to SARS-CoV-2. The samples were drawn from two sources: the first 160 participants of the ongoing ImmuneRACE study, and 1,200 or so subjects contributed by 6 global collaborators. A de-identified subject ID, COVID-19 status, age in years and sex were almost always included in the sample metadata. Where available, HLA class I and class II types were obtained from metadata supplied by the sample provider rather than from assay-based typing.

Whole blood was collected in K2EDTA tubes by collaborating institutions according to the institutions' own protocols. For TCRbeta analysis, collaborators shipped samples in one of three forms: frozen whole blood, isolated PBMCs, or DNA extracted from either of those sample types. Reading the germline V gene (reference sequence) gives CDR1 LNHDA and CDR2 SQIVND. The CDR3 runs 17 amino acids, cysteine and phenylalanine included. The DNA shown is the 51-base CDR3, in frame from base 1. The germline V and J ends show losses of 4 bases and 3 bases respectively, and no gene match explains 8 bases of the junction. Results the study describes overall, beyond this receptor: Clinical and demographic metadata were provided uncurated, with the amount varying by source and participant.

TCRbeta CDR3 regions were amplified from genomic DNA using the immunoSEQ Assay, a bias-controlled multiplex PCR. In the authors' own workflow: The number of nucleated cells in each sample was estimated from the amplification of reference gene primers within the assay. Sequence reads were collapsed and filtered to measure the absolute abundance of every unique TCRbeta CDR3 rearrangement. For each sample, productive Simpson clonality was calculated as the square root of Simpson's diversity index across productive rearrangements. TCRdb took over this immuneACCESS table, retaining in-frame rearrangements with V and J assigned. Such tables are incomplete; in checked studies, under half of the missing clones stem from an unresolved V gene, and the remainder is unexplained. That table furnishes V, J and clone size, whereas the DNA furnished D and trimming. In this sample the table shows more than 35,000 clones, about 91% of which occur a single time. The ten largest make up around 14% of the sample.

For this clone: Its antigen remains undetermined. Base qualities are not provided; no much larger clone lies one nucleotide away.

The TCR sequence derives from a woman aged 25 to 45 in a cohort sampled during active COVID-19. In this chain, TRBV19 is recombined with TRBJ2-3; 12 central bases correspond to TRBD2. Sequencing was carried out using peripheral blood. For the CDR3, the sequence is CASSTQHGLAGTDTQYF. The nucleotide sequence reads TGTGCCAGTAGTACCCAGCACGGACTAGCGGGAACAGATACGCAGTATTTT.